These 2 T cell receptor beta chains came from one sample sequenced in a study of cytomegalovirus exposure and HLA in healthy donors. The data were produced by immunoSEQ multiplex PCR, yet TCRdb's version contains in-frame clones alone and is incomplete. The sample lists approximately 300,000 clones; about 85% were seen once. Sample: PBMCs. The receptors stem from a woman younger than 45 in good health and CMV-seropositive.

The CDR3: CASSPTLAGGPNNEQFF. The CDR3 nucleotides read TGCGCCAGCAGCCCAACCTTAGCGGGGGGGCCCAACAATGAGCAGTTCTTC. V usage is TRBV5-1 and J usage is TRBJ2-1; 11 bases line up with TRBD2. This CDR3 spans 17 amino acids. Germline-derived CDR1 and CDR2 are SGHRS and YFSETQ. The V segment lost 4 bases and the J segment 5 bases; nucleotides outside the gene matches: 11.

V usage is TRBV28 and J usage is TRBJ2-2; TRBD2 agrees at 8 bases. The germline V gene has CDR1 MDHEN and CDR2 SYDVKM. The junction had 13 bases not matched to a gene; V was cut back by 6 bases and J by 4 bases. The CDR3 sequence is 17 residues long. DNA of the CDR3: TGTGCCAGCAGGGGGTTCGCGGGGGGCCGGATCACCGGGGAGCTGTTTTTT. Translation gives CASRGFAGGRITGELFF.